Presented here are 13 T cell receptor beta chains from one specimen sequenced in a study of cytomegalovirus exposure and HLA in healthy donors. Both 60 Vbeta primers and 13 Jbeta primers went into the PCR. Sequencing was performed with immunoSEQ multiplex PCR; in TCRdb, only in-frame clones are kept and a portion is missing. This table has 55,000 to 75,000 clones, around 87% appearing once. Sample: PBMCs. The origin of the receptors is a young man in good health and CMV-seronegative.

The chain has TRBV6-1 and TRBJ2-5; D remains unclear. This CDR3 is 12 amino acids long. CDR1 is MNHNS and CDR2 is SASEGT in the germline V gene. The germline V and J ends were trimmed by 1 base and 7 bases, with 7 bases remaining between them. The CDR3 DNA reads as TGTGCCAGCAGTGAAGGTCGGTGGACCCAGTACTTC. This encodes CASSEGRWTQYF.

The V and J genes are TRBV11-3 and TRBJ2-3; no firm D call. The CDR3 length is 13 residues. Germline V lookup: CDR1 SGHNT, CDR2 YENEEA. V lost 6 bases and J 0 bases, leaving 7 bases between the germline ends. CDR3 protein: CASRRSSTDTQYF. The CDR3 nucleotides read TGTGCCAGCAGGCGTTCTAGCACAGATACGCAGTATTTT. Supplemented by reference TRBV11-3 and TRBJ2-3, the full variable domain reads EAGVVQSPRYKIIEKKQPVAFWCNPISGHNTLYWYLQNLGQGPELLIRYENEEAVDDSQLPKDRFSAERLKGVDSTLKIQPAELGDSAVYLCASRRSSTDTQYFGPGTRLTVL.

This chain joins TRBV30 and TRBJ1-1, with 7 nucleotides matching TRBD1. Germline assignment: CDR1 GTSNPN and CDR2 SVGIG (reference sequence). The V gene end was trimmed by 0 bases and the J gene end by 12 bases; junction bases not matched to a gene: 4. The CDR3 runs to 11 residues. In DNA form, the CDR3 reads TGTGCCTGGAGTGTAGACAGGGAAACTTTCTTT. Translation: CAWSVDRETFF.

The rearrangement links TRBV6-1 to TRBJ2-7, with TRBD1 identical over 7 bases. Germline loops: CDR1 MNHNS, CDR2 SASEGT. Losses at the gene ends were 2 bases for V and 1 base for J; bases not matched to a gene: 11. The CDR3 extends over 17 amino acids. The CDR3 DNA follows: TGTGCCAGCAGTGAAATTCAGGGACAGCTTTTGTCCTACGAGCAGTACTTC. This sequence encodes CASSEIQGQLLSYEQYF.

CDR3 sequence (DNA): TGTGCCAGCAGTGAAGGGACAGCTAGCAATCAGCCCCAGCATTTT. Its translation: CASSEGTASNQPQHF. This chain uses TRBV2 with TRBJ1-5; tentatively, D is TRBD1 (6 bases). The length of the CDR3 is 15 residues. The V end was cut by 1 base, the J end by 0 bases, with 7 bases between. Per germline, CDR1 SNHLY and CDR2 FYNNEI. Variable domain in full (rest from reference TRBV2 and TRBJ1-5): EPEVTQTPSHQVTQMGQEVILRCVPISNHLYFYWYRQILGQKVEFLVSFYNNEISEKSEIFDDQFSVERPDGSNFTLKIRSTKLEDSAMYFCASSEGTASNQPQHFGDGTRLSIL.

The rearrangement joins TRBV10-2 to TRBJ1-5; 11 bases align to TRBD1. Germline V gives CDR1 WSHSY, CDR2 SAAADI. Trimming took 9 bases from V and 1 from J; bases not matched to a gene: 2. The CDR3 length is 14 residues. This chain's CDR3 is CASGDRGSNQPQHF. CDR3 nucleotide sequence: TGCGCCAGTGGGGACAGGGGGAGCAATCAGCCCCAGCATTTT.

This clone has just a few counts. This chain connects TRBV19 to TRBJ1-2, with unresolved D. The CDR3 runs to 13 residues. Germline CDR1 LNHDA, CDR2 SQIVND (reference sequence). Trimming removed 5 bases at V and 2 bases at J, with 9 bases between. CDR3 coding DNA: TGTGCCAGTAGTCCACGTAGCAACTATGGCTACACCTTC. Residues: CASSPRSNYGYTF. Full variable domain (outside the CDR3, taken from reference TRBV19 and TRBJ1-2): DGGITQSPKYLFRKEGQNVTLSCEQNLNHDAMYWYRQDPGQGLRLIYYSQIVNDFQKGDIAEGYSVSREKKESFPLTVTSAQKNPTAFYLCASSPRSNYGYTFGSGTRLTVV.

The chain carries TRBV14 and TRBJ1-2, with D perhaps matching TRBD1 (5 bases). The germline V gene has CDR1 SGHDN and CDR2 FVKESK. The CDR3 has 13 residues. Trimming took off 2 bases at V and 8 bases at J, with 12 bases between the two ends. CDR3 loop: CASSQTGLGGYTF. The DNA for the CDR3 is TGTGCCAGCAGCCAAACGGGACTAGGAGGCTACACCTTC.

V and J are TRBV4-1 and TRBJ1-6, with 7 nucleotides matching TRBD1. V trimming: 2 bases; J trimming: 5 bases; junction bases outside the gene matches: 9. The germline gives CDR1 MGHRA, CDR2 YSYEKL. The CDR3 sequence is 17 residues long. This chain's CDR3 is CASSQRKQGTDNSPLHF. The CDR3 DNA reads as TGCGCCAGCAGCCAAAGAAAACAGGGGACTGATAATTCACCCCTCCACTTT.

Only a few counts were recorded for this clone. The V and J genes are TRBV7-9 and TRBJ1-4, with TRBD1 identical over 8 bases. The V gene's germline CDR1 is SEHNR and CDR2 FQNEAQ (reference sequence). The CDR3 contains 13 residues. J was trimmed by 11 bases and V by 2 bases; bases with no gene match: 4. The CDR3 coding sequence is TGTGCCAGCAGCTTACAGGGGGCCGGTAAACTGTTTTTT. Protein product: CASSLQGAGKLFF.

The chain joins TRBV6-1 to TRBJ1-5; D uncertain. CDR1 is MNHNS, CDR2 SASEGT, per germline. The V end lost 6 bases, the J end lost 9 bases, and 15 bases lay between the germline ends. The CDR3 length is 13 residues. CDR3 sequence (DNA): TGTGCCAGCAGGGACGGGAAATCACGGCCCCAGCATTTT. It encodes CASRDGKSRPQHF.

This clone was observed a few times. The genes are TRBV2 and TRBJ1-1; D is uncertain. The germline gives CDR1 SNHLY, CDR2 FYNNEI. V was cut by 6 bases and J by 6 bases, with 8 bases left in between. CDR3 length: 11 amino acids. The CDR3 bases are TGTGCCAGCAGCCCTAAGTCTGAAGCTTTCTTT. This sequence encodes CASSPKSEAFF.

The V call is TRBV9, the J call TRBJ1-1; 10 bases agree with TRBD1. Per germline, CDR1 SGDLS and CDR2 YYNGEE. This CDR3 spans 14 amino acids. V trimming: 5 bases; J trimming: 3 bases; junction bases outside the gene matches: 4. The CDR3 DNA reads TGTGCCAGCAGTGCCGGGACAGGGGACACTGAAGCTTTCTTT. Protein: CASSAGTGDTEAFF.